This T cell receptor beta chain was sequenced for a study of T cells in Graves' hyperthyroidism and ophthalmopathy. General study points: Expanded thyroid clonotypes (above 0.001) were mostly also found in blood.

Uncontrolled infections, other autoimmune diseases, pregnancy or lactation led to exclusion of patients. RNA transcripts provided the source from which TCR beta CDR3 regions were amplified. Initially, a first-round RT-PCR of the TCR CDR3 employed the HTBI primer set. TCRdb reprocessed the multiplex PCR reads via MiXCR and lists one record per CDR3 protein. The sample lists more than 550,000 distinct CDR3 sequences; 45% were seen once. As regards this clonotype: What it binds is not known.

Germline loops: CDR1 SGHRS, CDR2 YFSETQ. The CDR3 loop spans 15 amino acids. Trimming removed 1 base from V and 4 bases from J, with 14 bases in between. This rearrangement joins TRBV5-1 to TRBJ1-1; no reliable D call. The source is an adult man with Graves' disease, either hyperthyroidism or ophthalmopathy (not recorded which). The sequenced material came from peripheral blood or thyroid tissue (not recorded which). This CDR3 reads CASSLTSGTATEAFF. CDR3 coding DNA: TGCGCCAGCAGCTTGACTAGCGGTACGGCCACTGAAGCTTTCTTT.